Sequencing of this TCR beta chain was carried out in a study of CD8+CD57+ T cells in acquired aplastic anemia. Across the study: Sorted cells (CD4+ and CD8+) yielded DNA amounts that averaged about 3.4 ug.

This clonotype came up many times. Using genomic DNA as the template, TCR beta VDJ and CDR3 profiling was carried out. TCRdb used MiXCR to reprocess the reads, holding one entry per CDR3 protein. The repertoire holds approximately 130,000 distinct CDR3 sequences, with around two fifths as singletons. Trimming took 2 bases from V and 6 from J, leaving 2 bases between them. CDR1 is SEHNR, CDR2 FQNEAQ, per germline (reference sequence). The CDR3 runs 12 residues. The receptor was derived from a human donor in good health, serving as a control. The specimen sequenced was sorted CD4+, CD8+, or CD8+CD57+ T cells (not recorded which) from PBMCs. The chain recombines TRBV7-9 with TRBJ1-6; D unresolved. DNA for the CDR3: TGTGCCAGCAGCTTAAGTAATTCACCCCTCCACTTT. Its translation: CASSLSNSPLHF.